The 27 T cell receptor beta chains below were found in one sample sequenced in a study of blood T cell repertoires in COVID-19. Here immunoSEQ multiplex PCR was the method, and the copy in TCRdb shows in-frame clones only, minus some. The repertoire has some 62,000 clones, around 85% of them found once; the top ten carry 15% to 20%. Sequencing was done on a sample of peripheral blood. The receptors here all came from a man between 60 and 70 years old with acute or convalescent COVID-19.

The CDR3 DNA reads TGTGCCAGCAGCTTAGACCGGGAAAATGAGCAGTTCTTC. Residues: CASSLDRENEQFF. The V and J genes are TRBV13 and TRBJ2-1; perhaps TRBD2 as D (5 bases). Germline V gives CDR1 PRHDT, CDR2 FYEKMQ (reference sequence). The CDR3 totals 13 residues. Deletions cut 1 base from V and 7 bases from J, with 8 bases between.

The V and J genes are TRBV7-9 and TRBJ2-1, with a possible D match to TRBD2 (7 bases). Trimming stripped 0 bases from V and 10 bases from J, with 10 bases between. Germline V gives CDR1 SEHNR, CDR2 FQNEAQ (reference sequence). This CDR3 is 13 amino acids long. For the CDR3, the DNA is TGTGCCAGCAGCTTAGCCGGGGGGCAAGAGCAGTTCTTC. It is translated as CASSLAGGQEQFF.

This CDR3 is CASSLASGSSDEQFF. The CDR3 nucleotides are TGCGCCAGCAGTCTAGCTAGCGGGAGCTCCGATGAGCAGTTCTTC. The V call is TRBV5-1, the J call TRBJ2-1; 10 positions agree with TRBD2. Germline loops: CDR1 SGHRS, CDR2 YFSETQ. Trimming removed 5 bases from V and 8 bases from J; junction bases left unmatched: 10. The CDR3 runs 15 residues.

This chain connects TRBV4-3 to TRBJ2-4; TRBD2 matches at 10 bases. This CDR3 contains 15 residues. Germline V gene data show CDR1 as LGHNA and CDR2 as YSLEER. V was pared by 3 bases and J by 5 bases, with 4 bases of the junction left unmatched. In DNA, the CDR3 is TGCGCCAGCAGCCACCTAGCGGGAGTACAAAACATTCAGTACTTC. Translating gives CASSHLAGVQNIQYF.

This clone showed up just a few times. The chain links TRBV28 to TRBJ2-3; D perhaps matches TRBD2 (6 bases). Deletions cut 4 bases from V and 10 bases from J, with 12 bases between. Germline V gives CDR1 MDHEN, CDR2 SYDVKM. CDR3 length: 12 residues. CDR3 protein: CASSSPTSSQYF. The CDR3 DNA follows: TGTGCCAGCAGTTCCCCCACTAGCTCGCAGTATTTT.

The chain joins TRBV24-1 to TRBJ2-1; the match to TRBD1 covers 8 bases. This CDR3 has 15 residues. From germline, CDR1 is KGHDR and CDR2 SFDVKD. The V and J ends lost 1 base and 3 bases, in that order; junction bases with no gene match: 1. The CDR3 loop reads CATSDFGQGYNEQFF. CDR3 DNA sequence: TGTGCCACCAGTGATTTTGGACAGGGCTACAATGAGCAGTTCTTC.

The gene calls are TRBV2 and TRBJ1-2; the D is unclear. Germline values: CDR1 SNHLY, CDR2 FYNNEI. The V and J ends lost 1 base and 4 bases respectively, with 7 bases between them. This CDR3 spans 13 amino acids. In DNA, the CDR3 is TGTGCCAGCAGTGAAGACAGCTTCTATGGCTACACCTTC. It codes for CASSEDSFYGYTF.

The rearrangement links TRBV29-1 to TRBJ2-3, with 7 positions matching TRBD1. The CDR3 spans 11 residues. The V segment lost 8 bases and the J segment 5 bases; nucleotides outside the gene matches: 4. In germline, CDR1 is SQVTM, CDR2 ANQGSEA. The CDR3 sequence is CSNRQGDTQYF. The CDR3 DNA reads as TGCAGCAACAGACAGGGAGATACGCAGTATTTT.

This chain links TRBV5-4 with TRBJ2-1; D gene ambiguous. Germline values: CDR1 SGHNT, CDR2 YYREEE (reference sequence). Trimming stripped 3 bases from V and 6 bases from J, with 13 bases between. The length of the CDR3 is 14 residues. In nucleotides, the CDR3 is TGTGCCAGCAGCTCTGAACCCGGCGGCAATGAGCAGTTCTTC. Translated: CASSSEPGGNEQFF.

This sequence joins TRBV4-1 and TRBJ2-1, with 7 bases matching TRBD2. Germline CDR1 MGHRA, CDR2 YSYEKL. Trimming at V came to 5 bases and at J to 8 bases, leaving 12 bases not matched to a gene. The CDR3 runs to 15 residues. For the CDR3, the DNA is TGCGCCAGCAGCTATAACCCGACTAGCCGCGATGAGCAGTTCTTC. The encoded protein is CASSYNPTSRDEQFF.

CDR3 protein: CASRGAGQGGRETQYF. The CDR3 DNA reads TGTGCCAGTCGAGGGGCGGGACAGGGAGGGCGTGAGACCCAGTACTTC. This rearrangement joins TRBV19 to TRBJ2-5, with 9 bases that match TRBD1. This CDR3 comprises 16 residues. The germline V gene has CDR1 LNHDA and CDR2 SQIVND (reference sequence). The trim removed 8 bases at V and 5 bases at J, leaving 15 bases unmatched.

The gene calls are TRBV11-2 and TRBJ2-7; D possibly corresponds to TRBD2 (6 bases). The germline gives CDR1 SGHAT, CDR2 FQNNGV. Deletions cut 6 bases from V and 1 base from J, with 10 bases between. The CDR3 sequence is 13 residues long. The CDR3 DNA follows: TGTGCCAGCAGGCAGACTAGTTCCTACGAGCAGTACTTC. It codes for CASRQTSSYEQYF.

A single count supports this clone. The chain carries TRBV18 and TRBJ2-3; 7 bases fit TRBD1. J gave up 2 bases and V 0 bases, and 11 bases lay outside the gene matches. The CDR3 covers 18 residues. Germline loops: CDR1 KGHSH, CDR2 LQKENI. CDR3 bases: TGTGCCAGCTCACCACCAGAGGACAGGTCCCATTTCACAGATACGCAGTATTTT. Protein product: CASSPPEDRSHFTDTQYF.

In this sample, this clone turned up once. CDR3 sequence (DNA): TGTGCCAGCAGTCATAGGACTAGCGGGAGGACCTACAATGAGCAGTTCTTC. It codes for CASSHRTSGRTYNEQFF. The chain uses TRBV28 and TRBJ2-1, with TRBD2 identical over 14 bases. With 5 bases clipped from V and 2 bases from J, the junction kept 5 bases outside the gene matches. CDR3 size: 17 residues. Looked up from germline, CDR1 is MDHEN and CDR2 is SYDVKM.

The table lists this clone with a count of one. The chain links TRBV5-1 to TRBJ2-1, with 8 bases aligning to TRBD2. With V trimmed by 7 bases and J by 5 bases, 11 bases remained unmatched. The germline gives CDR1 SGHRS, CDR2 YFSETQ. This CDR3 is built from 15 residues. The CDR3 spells CASSTSGRFDNEQFF. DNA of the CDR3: TGCGCCAGCTCGACAAGCGGGAGATTTGACAATGAGCAGTTCTTC.

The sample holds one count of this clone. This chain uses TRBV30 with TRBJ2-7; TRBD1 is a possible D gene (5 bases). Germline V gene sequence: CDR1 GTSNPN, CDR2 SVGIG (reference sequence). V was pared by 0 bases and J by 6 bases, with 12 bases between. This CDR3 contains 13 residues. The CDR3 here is CAWSVSRGGEQYF. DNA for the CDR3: TGTGCCTGGAGTGTATCAAGGGGTGGCGAGCAGTACTTC.

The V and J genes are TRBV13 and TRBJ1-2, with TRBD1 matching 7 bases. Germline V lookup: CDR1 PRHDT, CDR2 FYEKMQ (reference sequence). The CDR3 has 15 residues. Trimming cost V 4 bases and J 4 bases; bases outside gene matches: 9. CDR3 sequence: CASSSGQAVSYGYTF. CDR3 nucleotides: TGTGCCAGCAGCTCAGGACAGGCGGTTAGCTATGGCTACACCTTC.

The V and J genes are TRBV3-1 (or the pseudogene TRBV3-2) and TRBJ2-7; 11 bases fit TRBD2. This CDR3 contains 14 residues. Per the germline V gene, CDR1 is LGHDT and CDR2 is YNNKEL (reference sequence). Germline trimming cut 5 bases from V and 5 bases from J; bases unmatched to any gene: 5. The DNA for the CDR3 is TGTGCCAGCAGCGTAGCGGGAGGGCCCCACGAGCAGTACTTC. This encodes CASSVAGGPHEQYF.

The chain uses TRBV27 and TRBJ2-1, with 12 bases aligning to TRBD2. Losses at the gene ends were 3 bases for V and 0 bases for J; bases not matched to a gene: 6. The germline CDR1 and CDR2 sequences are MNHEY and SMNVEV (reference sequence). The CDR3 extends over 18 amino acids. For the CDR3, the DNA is TGTGCCAGCAGTTTTCGACTAGCGGGAGACAACTCCTACAATGAGCAGTTCTTC. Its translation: CASSFRLAGDNSYNEQFF.

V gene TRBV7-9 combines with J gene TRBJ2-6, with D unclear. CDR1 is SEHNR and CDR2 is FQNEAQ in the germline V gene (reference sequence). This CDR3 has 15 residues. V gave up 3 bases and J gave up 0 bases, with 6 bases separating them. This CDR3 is CASSLADSGANVLTF. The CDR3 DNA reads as TGTGCCAGCAGCTTGGCCGACTCTGGGGCCAACGTCCTGACTTTC. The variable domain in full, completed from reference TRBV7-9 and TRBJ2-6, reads DTGVSQNPRHKITKRGQNVTFRCDPISEHNRLYWYRQTLGQGPEFLTYFQNEAQLEKSRLLSDRFSAERPKGSFSTLEIQRTEQGDSAMYLCASSLADSGANVLTFGAGSRLTVL.

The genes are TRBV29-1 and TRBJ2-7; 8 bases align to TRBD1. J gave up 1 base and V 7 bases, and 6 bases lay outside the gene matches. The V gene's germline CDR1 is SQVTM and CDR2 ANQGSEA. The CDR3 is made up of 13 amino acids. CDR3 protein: CSAETGESYEQYF. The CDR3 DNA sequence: TGCAGCGCCGAGACAGGGGAATCCTACGAGCAGTACTTC.

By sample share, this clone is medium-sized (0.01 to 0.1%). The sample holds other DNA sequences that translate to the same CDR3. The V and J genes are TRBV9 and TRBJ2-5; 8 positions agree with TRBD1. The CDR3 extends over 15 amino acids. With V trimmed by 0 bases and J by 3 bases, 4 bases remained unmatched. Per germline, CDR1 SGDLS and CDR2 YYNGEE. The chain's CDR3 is CASSVDQGAKETQYF. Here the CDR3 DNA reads TGTGCCAGCAGCGTAGACCAGGGGGCAAAAGAGACCCAGTACTTC.

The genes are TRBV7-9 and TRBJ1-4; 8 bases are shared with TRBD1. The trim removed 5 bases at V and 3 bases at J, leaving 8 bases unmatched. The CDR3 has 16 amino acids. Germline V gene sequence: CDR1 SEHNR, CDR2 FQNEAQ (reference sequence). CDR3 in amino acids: CASSDYYRGSNEKLFF. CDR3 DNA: TGTGCCAGCAGCGACTACTACAGGGGGTCTAATGAAAAACTGTTTTTT.

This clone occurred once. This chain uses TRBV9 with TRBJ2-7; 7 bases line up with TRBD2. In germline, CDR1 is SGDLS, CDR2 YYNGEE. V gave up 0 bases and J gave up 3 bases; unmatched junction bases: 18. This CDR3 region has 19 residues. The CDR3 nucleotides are TGTGCCAGCAGCGTAGGTCCCGGCCCGCGAAGCGGGGAAGACTACGAGCAGTACTTC. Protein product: CASSVGPGPRSGEDYEQYF.

The CDR3 region is CASSLGFASGSTDTQYF. CDR3 sequence (DNA): TGCGCCAGCAGCTTGGGGTTTGCTAGCGGGAGCACAGATACGCAGTATTTT. J is TRBJ2-3 and V is TRBV5-1; TRBD2 matches at 8 bases. Germline V gives CDR1 SGHRS, CDR2 YFSETQ. With V trimmed by 0 bases and J by 0 bases, 6 bases remained unmatched. This CDR3 has 17 residues.

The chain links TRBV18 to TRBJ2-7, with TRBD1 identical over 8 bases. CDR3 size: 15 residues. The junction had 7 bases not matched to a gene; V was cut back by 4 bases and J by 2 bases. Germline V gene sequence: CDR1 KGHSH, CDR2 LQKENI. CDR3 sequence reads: CASSQQRTGPYEQYF. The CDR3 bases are TGTGCCAGCTCACAACAGAGGACAGGGCCCTACGAGCAGTACTTC.

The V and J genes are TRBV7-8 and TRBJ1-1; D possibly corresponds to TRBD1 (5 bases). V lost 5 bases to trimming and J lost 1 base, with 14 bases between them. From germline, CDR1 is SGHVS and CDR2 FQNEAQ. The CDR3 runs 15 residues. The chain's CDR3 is CASSHGGVWNTEAFF. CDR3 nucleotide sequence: TGTGCCAGCAGCCACGGGGGGGTGTGGAACACTGAAGCTTTCTTT.